This T cell receptor (beta chain) was profiled in a study of OX40 agonist ivuxolimab in advanced cancers. In the study overall: Prior anti-PD-1, anti-PD-L1 or anti-CTLA-4 therapy was allowed; 30% to 40% had some. Whole-study findings and limits: Expanded clones were, on average, more numerous among CD8+ T cells than CD4+. Relatively little clonal expansion, among the lowest observed, appeared in partial responders at 0.1-3.0 mg/kg.

The table came from immunoSEQ multiplex PCR; TCRdb's copy has only in-frame clones and leaves some out. Of about 78,000 clones detected, 80% to 90% appear once; the ten largest clones hold roughly 0.26%. This CDR3 is built from 18 residues. Germline V gene data show CDR1 as SGHTA and CDR2 as FQGTGA. After removal of 2 bases from V and 3 bases from J, the junction contained 13 bases not matched to a gene. This clone was recorded only once. Its antigen remains unknown. The rearrangement links TRBV7-3 to TRBJ2-7, with 10 bases aligning to TRBD2. The source material was CD4+ or CD8+ T cells sorted from blood, sampled in a trial of the OX40 agonist ivuxolimab. This clonotype was sampled from an adult with an advanced solid tumor such as melanoma, head and neck, liver or kidney cancer. The CDR3 bases are TGTGCCAGCAGCTTATGGCTAGCGGGAGCCGCAGACCACTACGAGCAGTACTTC. Translated: CASSLWLAGAADHYEQYF.